These T cell receptor beta chains were read from a single sample in a study of cytomegalovirus exposure and HLA in healthy donors. The repertoire was sequenced with immunoSEQ multiplex PCR; TCRdb's copy has only in-frame clones and lacks some. Among some 85,000 clones listed, approximately 76% were seen once. Specimen: PBMCs. The receptors originated from a male donor in good health and CMV-seronegative. CDR3s include the opening cysteine and the closing phenylalanine or tryptophan. The D gene is left open where the match is weak. The size field is filled for only some rows; it gives once, few, many or a size class.

D gene,CDR3 length,clone size,J gene,V gene,CDR3 DNA,CDR3 protein
NA,16,NA,TRBJ2-1,TRBV21-1,TGTGCCAGCAGCAGGCCCGGGCGCCACGGGGACAATGAGCAGTTCTTC,CASSRPGRHGDNEQFF
NA,16,NA,TRBJ2-1,TRBV4-3,TGCGCCAGCAGCCCGAGGGACGGGGGGCTCCACAATGAGCAGTTCTTC,CASSPRDGGLHNEQFF
NA,12,NA,TRBJ1-5,TRBV10-3,TGTGCCACCCACGACTCCGGCCAGCCCCAGCATTTT,CATHDSGQPQHF
NA,14,NA,TRBJ1-2,TRBV7-2,TGTGCCAGCAGCTTAGTTGAACAGGTCTCTGGCTACACCTTC,CASSLVEQVSGYTF
TRBD2,15,NA,TRBJ2-1,TRBV11-2,TGTGCCAGCAGCTTAGGGGGACTAGCCCCCAATGAGCAGTTCTTC,CASSLGGLAPNEQFF
NA,13,few,TRBJ2-3,TRBV5-6,TGTGCCAGCAGCCTGACGGAGTCAGATACGCAGTATTTT,CASSLTESDTQYF
TRBD1,15,few,TRBJ2-7,TRBV27,TGTGCCAGCAGTTTGTCCGGGACAGCAGCCTACGAGCAGTACTTC,CASSLSGTAAYEQYF
NA,14,NA,TRBJ1-2,TRBV29-1,TGCAGCGTTGAAAGTCGCCGGAGCGTCCGCGGCTACACCTTC,CSVESRRSVRGYTF
NA,14,NA,TRBJ1-1,TRBV7-8,TGTGCCAGCAGCTTAGCTACAGATAACACTGAAGCTTTCTTT,CASSLATDNTEAFF
NA,13,once,TRBJ1-5,TRBV18,TGTGCCAGCTCACCAACCCGGGATCAGCCCCAGCATTTT,CASSPTRDQPQHF
TRBD1,16,NA,TRBJ1-1,TRBV10-3,TGTGCCATCAGTTCCGGACAGGGGGCTTCGAACACTGAAGCTTTCTTT,CAISSGQGASNTEAFF
NA,13,NA,TRBJ1-1,TRBV7-2,TGTGCCAGCAGCTTATTCCTCAGGGGTGAAGCTTTCTTT,CASSLFLRGEAFF
NA,14,NA,TRBJ1-1,TRBV28,TGTGCCAGCAGTTCGGACTCCCTGAACACTGAAGCTTTCTTT,CASSSDSLNTEAFF
NA,12,NA,TRBJ2-2,TRBV2,TGTGCCAGCCTAGCGAACACCGGGGAGCTGTTTTTT,CASLANTGELFF
TRBD2,15,NA,TRBJ2-2,TRBV4-3,TGCGCCAGCAGCCATGAAAGGACTAGCGCCGGGGAGCTGTTTTTT,CASSHERTSAGELFF
NA,15,NA,TRBJ2-5,TRBV28,TGTGCCAGCAGTTTATTGGGGCAGCCCAAAGAGACCCAGTACTTC,CASSLLGQPKETQYF
NA,14,NA,TRBJ1-1,TRBV28,TGTGCCAGCAGTTCCGGGGGGGGTAAAACTGAAGCTTTCTTT,CASSSGGGKTEAFF
TRBD2,18,NA,TRBJ2-1,TRBV4-3,TGCGCCAGCAGCCAAGGAACTAGCGGGGCTAGCTTTTACAATGAGCAGTTCTTC,CASSQGTSGASFYNEQFF
TRBD1,14,NA,TRBJ1-4,TRBV10-2,TGCGCCAGCAGACCGGGACAGGGATATGAAAAACTGTTTTTT,CASRPGQGYEKLFF
NA,12,NA,TRBJ1-1,TRBV4-3,TGCGCCAGCAGCCCCAACAGGGAGCAGGCTTTCTTT,CASSPNREQAFF
NA,16,NA,TRBJ2-7,TRBV12-2,TGTGCAAGTCGCTTAGCGTGGAGGAAATCGACCTACGAGCAGTACTTC,CASRLAWRKSTYEQYF
TRBD2,16,NA,TRBJ2-3,TRBV7-9,TGTGCCAGCAGCCCCGGGACTAGCGTGATCACAGATACGCAGTATTTT,CASSPGTSVITDTQYF
NA,16,once,TRBJ1-5,TRBV4-1,TGCGCCAGCAGCCAAGAAAGATACCCTGGGAGTCAGCCCCAGCATTTT,CASSQERYPGSQPQHF
NA,15,NA,TRBJ1-2,TRBV5-5,TGTGCCAGCAGCTTGGGGCTTCGGGACGGGGGTGGCTACACCTTC,CASSLGLRDGGGYTF
NA,13,NA,TRBJ2-1,TRBV5-1,TGCGCCAGCAGCTTGGCTAGCTACAATGAGCAGTTCTTC,CASSLASYNEQFF
NA,15,once,TRBJ1-4,TRBV5-1,TGCGCCAGCAGCTTGGCAGGGGCTAGGGATGAAAAACTGTTTTTT,CASSLAGARDEKLFF
NA,13,NA,TRBJ2-1,TRBV6-1,TGTGCCAGCAGTGAAGGGCAGTCCAATGAGCAGTTCTTC,CASSEGQSNEQFF
NA,17,NA,TRBJ2-1,TRBV29-1,TGCAGCGTCAGACTAGTCTCGAACGGGAGCTCCTACAATGAGCAGTTCTTC,CSVRLVSNGSSYNEQFF
TRBD1,13,NA,TRBJ2-5,TRBV27,TGTGCCAGCAGTACGACAGGGTACGAGACCCAGTACTTC,CASSTTGYETQYF
TRBD1,16,few,TRBJ2-3,TRBV28,TGTGCCAGCAGTTTTTCCGACAGGGGGGGGACAGATACGCAGTATTTT,CASSFSDRGGTDTQYF
TRBD2,16,NA,TRBJ2-3,TRBV9,TGTGCCAGCAGCGGCGGGACTAGCGGGGGGTATGGTACGCAGTATTTT,CASSGGTSGGYGTQYF
TRBD2,15,NA,TRBJ2-3,TRBV27,TGTGCCAGCAGACGAGCTAGCGGGAGGGCAGATACGCAGTATTTT,CASRRASGRADTQYF
NA,13,NA,TRBJ2-7,TRBV11-3,TGTGCCAGCAGCTCACCCCGCGACTACGAGCAGTACTTC,CASSSPRDYEQYF
NA,14,NA,TRBJ1-2,TRBV2,TGTGCCAGCAGGGTCAATCAGGGAAGCAATGGCTACACCTTC,CASRVNQGSNGYTF
NA,16,few,TRBJ2-7,TRBV9,TGTGCCAGCAGCCCCGAGGGGGGGGGCCCCTCCTACGAGCAGTACTTC,CASSPEGGGPSYEQYF
NA,11,NA,TRBJ1-2,TRBV6-1,TGTGCCAGCAGACTAACAGGTGGCTACACCTTC,CASRLTGGYTF
NA,15,NA,TRBJ1-1,TRBV6-5,TGTGCCAGCAGTTACTCTCAGGGCGATGGGACTGAAGCTTTCTTT,CASSYSQGDGTEAFF
TRBD1,15,NA,TRBJ1-3,TRBV6-1,TGTGCCAGCAGTGAGGGACAGCCCTCTGGAAACACCATATATTTT,CASSEGQPSGNTIYF